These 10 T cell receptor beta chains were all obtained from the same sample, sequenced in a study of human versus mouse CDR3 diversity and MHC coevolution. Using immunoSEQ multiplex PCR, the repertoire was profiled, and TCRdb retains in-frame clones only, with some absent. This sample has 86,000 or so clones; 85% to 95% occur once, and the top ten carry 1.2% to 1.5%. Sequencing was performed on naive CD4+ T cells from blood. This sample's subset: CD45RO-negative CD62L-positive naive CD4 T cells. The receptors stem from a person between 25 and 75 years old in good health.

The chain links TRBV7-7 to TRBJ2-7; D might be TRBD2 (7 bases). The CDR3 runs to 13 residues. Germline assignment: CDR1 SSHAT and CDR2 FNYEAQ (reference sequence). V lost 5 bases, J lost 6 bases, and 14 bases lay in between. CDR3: CASSLGGGGEQYF. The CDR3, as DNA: TGTGCCAGCAGCCTGGGAGGGGGTGGCGAGCAGTACTTC.

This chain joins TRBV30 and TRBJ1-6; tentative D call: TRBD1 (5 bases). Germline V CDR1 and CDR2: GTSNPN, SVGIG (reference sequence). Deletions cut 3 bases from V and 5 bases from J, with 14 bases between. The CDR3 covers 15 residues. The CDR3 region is CAWSGKGRNNSPLHF. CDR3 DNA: TGTGCCTGGAGCGGTAAGGGGAGGAATAATTCACCCCTCCACTTT.

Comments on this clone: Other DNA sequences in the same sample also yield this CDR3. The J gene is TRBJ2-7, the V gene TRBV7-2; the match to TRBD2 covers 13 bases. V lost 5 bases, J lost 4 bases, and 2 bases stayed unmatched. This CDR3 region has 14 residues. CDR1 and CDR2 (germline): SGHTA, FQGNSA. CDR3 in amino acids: CASSRTSGSYEQYF. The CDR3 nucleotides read TGTGCCAGCAGCCGGACTAGCGGGAGTTACGAGCAGTACTTC.

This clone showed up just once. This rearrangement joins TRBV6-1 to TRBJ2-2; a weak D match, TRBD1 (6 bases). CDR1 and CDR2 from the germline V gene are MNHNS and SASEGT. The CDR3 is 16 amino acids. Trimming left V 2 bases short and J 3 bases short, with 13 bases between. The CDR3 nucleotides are TGTGCCAGCAGTGAACCCACAGGGCTTCACACCGGGGAGCTGTTTTTT. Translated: CASSEPTGLHTGELFF.

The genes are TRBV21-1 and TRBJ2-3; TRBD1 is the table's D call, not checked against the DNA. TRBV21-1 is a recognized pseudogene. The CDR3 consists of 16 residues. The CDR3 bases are TGTGCCAGCCCTTTTGGTTCTCAGGGGGAAGAAGATACGCAGTATTTT. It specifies CASPFGSQGEEDTQYF.

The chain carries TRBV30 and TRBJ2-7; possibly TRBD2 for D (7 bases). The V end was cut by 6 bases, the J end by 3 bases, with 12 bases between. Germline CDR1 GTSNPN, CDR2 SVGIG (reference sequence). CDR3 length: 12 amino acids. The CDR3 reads CACQRGGYEQYF. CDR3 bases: TGTGCCTGCCAAAGGGGGGGCTACGAGCAGTACTTC.

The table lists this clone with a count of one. The CDR3 protein is CASSGSGGRGSYNEQFF. CDR3 DNA sequence: TGTGCCAGCAGCGGATCAGGGGGCCGGGGCTCCTACAATGAGCAGTTCTTC. This chain links TRBV9 with TRBJ2-1, with 8 bases lining up with TRBD1. This CDR3 region has 17 residues. V lost 3 bases to trimming and J lost 0 bases; unmatched junction nucleotides: 8. Germline CDR1 is SGDLS and CDR2 is YYNGEE.

CDR3 coding DNA: TGTGCCAGCCGAGAACGGTTTGAATCACCCCTCCACTTT. Protein sequence: CASRERFESPLHF. The J gene is TRBJ1-6, the V gene TRBV2; D is ambiguous. CDR1 is SNHLY and CDR2 is FYNNEI in the germline V gene. V was trimmed by 8 bases and J by 10 bases, leaving 15 bases between them. CDR3 size: 13 residues.

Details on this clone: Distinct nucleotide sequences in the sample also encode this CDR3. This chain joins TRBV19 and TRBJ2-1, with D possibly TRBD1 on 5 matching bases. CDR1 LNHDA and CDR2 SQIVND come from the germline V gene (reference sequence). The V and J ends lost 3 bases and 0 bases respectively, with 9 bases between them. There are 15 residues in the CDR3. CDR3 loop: CASSILQGSYNEQFF. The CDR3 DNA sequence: TGTGCCAGTAGTATCCTTCAGGGCTCCTACAATGAGCAGTTCTTC.

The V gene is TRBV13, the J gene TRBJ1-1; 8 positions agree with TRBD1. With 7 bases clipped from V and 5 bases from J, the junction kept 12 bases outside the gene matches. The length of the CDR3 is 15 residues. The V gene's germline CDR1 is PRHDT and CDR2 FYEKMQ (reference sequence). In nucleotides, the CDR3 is TGTGCCAGCAACTCGAGTCAGGGGGCATGGACTGAAGCTTTCTTT. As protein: CASNSSQGAWTEAFF.